The source of this TCR beta chain is a study of graft-versus-host responses after intestinal transplantation. Study context: Every recipient had anti-thymocyte globulin induction and approximately 3 years of tacrolimus plus steroids.

This clone was detected a few times. What it recognizes is unknown. Study-wide findings and caveats: Recipient marrow showed GvH clones, some seen first in ileum or blood.

The repertoire was sequenced with immunoSEQ multiplex PCR; TCRdb's copy has only in-frame clones and lacks some. Among 84,000 or so clones listed, 85% to 95% were seen once. This clonotype was obtained from a human donor who was the organ donor for an intestinal transplant. The sample here was unstimulated CD8+ T cells sorted from spleen or lymph node cells, taken before transplant.

The CDR3 reads CSAGLALGTEAFF. In DNA form, the CDR3 reads TGCAGCGCCGGGTTGGCTCTGGGCACTGAAGCTTTCTTT. The V gene is TRBV29-1, the J gene TRBJ1-1; D remains unclear. The CDR3 loop spans 13 amino acids. Germline-derived CDR1 and CDR2 are SQVTM and ANQGSEA. Trimming cost V 7 bases and J 4 bases, with 16 bases left between them.